This T cell receptor beta chain comes out of a study of blood T cell repertoires in COVID-19. Germline assignment: CDR1 LGHNA and CDR2 YNFKEQ. Trimming removed 1 base from V and 2 bases from J; junction bases left unmatched: 5. This CDR3 is 17 amino acids long. This clone was observed many times. Produced via immunoSEQ multiplex PCR; TCRdb's table is partial and in-frame only. The data show 200,000 to 250,000 clones, approximately 84% seen once. Material: PBMCs or T cells enriched from blood (not recorded which). The receptor's source is a man aged 55 to 70 who had recovered from COVID-19. The rearrangement links TRBV4-2 to TRBJ2-7, with 13 bases identical to TRBD2. The CDR3 spells CASSQGPTSGGTYEQYF. DNA for the CDR3: TGTGCCAGCAGCCAAGGGCCGACTAGCGGGGGGACCTACGAGCAGTACTTC.